The 11 T cell receptor beta chains presented below share a single source sample, sequenced in a study of siplizumab effects on memory and regulatory T cells. Sequenced by immunoSEQ multiplex PCR; TCRdb stores in-frame clones only, minus some. The table has under 150,000 clones, around 94% seen once. The sample consisted of non-Treg CD4+ T cells sorted from blood. Source of these receptors: a human donor in good health.

The V and J genes are TRBV11-2 and TRBJ1-4, with D uncertain. Germline lookup yields CDR1 SGHAT and CDR2 FQNNGV. Trimming took off 5 bases at V and 6 bases at J, with 7 bases between the two ends. The CDR3 consists of 12 residues. The CDR3 loop reads CASSRTDEKLFF. In DNA form, the CDR3 reads TGTGCCAGCAGCAGGACTGATGAAAAACTGTTTTTT. The whole variable domain, filled in from reference TRBV11-2 and TRBJ1-4, reads EAGVAQSPRYKIIEKRQSVAFWCNPISGHATLYWYQQILGQGPKLLIQFQNNGVVDDSQLPKDRFSAERLKGVDSTLKIQPAKLEDSAVYLCASSRTDEKLFFGSGTQLSVL.

Remarks on this clone: A junction boundary mismatches the germline segment, possibly from a read error. Here the CDR3 DNA reads TGTGCCAGCAGCCAAAATTCAGCCCTCCACTTT. This sequence encodes CASSQNSALHF. The gene calls are TRBV7-8 and TRBJ1-6, with D uncertain. This CDR3 is 11 amino acids long. Germline CDR1 is SGHVS and CDR2 is FQNEAQ. The complete variable domain, with remaining parts taken from reference TRBV7-8 and TRBJ1-6, reads GAGVSQSPRYKVAKRGQDVALRCDPISGHVSLFWYQQALGQGPEFLTYFQNEAQLDKSGLPSDRFFAERPEGSVSTLKIQRTQQEDSAVYLCASSQNSALHFGNGTRLTVT.

This clone is a singleton in its sample. This sequence joins TRBV10-3 and TRBJ2-7; 9 bases are a match to TRBD2. Trimming removed 10 bases from V and 4 bases from J; junction bases left unmatched: 17. This CDR3 has 16 residues. Germline CDR1 and CDR2: ENHRY and SYGVKD. The CDR3 region is CATGDSGSVVSYEQYF. The CDR3 DNA is TGTGCCACGGGAGATAGCGGGAGCGTGGTGTCTTACGAGCAGTACTTC.

The chain uses TRBV5-5 and TRBJ1-2; TRBD1 matches at 12 bases. From germline, CDR1 is SGHKS and CDR2 YYEKEE (reference sequence). V was pared by 4 bases and J by 6 bases, with 10 bases of the junction left unmatched. CDR3 length: 16 residues. CDR3 sequence: CASSVGPGTGGNGYTF. The CDR3 DNA reads TGTGCCAGCAGCGTTGGTCCCGGGACAGGGGGCAATGGCTACACCTTC.

The chain combines TRBV28 with TRBJ2-1, with TRBD2 matching over 8 bases. V was pared by 1 base and J by 9 bases, with 8 bases of the junction left unmatched. This CDR3 spans 15 amino acids. CDR1 and CDR2 from the germline V gene are MDHEN and SYDVKM. The CDR3 here is CASSLSAGVHGEQFF. The CDR3 nucleotides read TGTGCCAGCAGTTTATCAGCGGGAGTACATGGTGAGCAGTTCTTC. Full variable domain (outside the CDR3, taken from reference TRBV28 and TRBJ2-1): DVKVTQSSRYLVKRTGEKVFLECVQDMDHENMFWYRQDPGLGLRLIYFSYDVKMKEKGDIPEGYSVSREKKERFSLILESASTNQTSMYLCASSLSAGVHGEQFFGPGTRLTVL.

V usage is TRBV6-6 and J usage is TRBJ2-4; D tentatively fits TRBD1 or TRBD2 (5 bases each). The length of the CDR3 is 16 residues. With 11 bases removed from V and 3 bases from J, the gap between germline ends came to 23 bases. Germline-derived CDR1 and CDR2 are MNHNY and SVGAGI (reference sequence). CDR3 bases: TGTGCCGCCTCCTACGGGGCTGTGTTTGACAAAAACATTCAGTACTTC. It is translated as CAASYGAVFDKNIQYF.

This chain uses TRBV28 with TRBJ1-1; D gene uncertain. Germline assignment: CDR1 MDHEN and CDR2 SYDVKM. The V end was cut by 6 bases, the J end by 3 bases, with 2 bases between. CDR3 length: 10 residues. The CDR3 loop reads CASRHTEAFF. The CDR3 bases are TGTGCCAGCAGGCACACTGAAGCTTTCTTT.

V gene TRBV5-1 combines with J gene TRBJ1-2; TRBD1 might be the D (6 bases). Germline V gene data show CDR1 as SGHRS and CDR2 as YFSETQ. Trimming took 2 bases from V and 5 from J, leaving 13 bases between them. The CDR3 sequence is 14 residues long. The CDR3 DNA reads TGCGCCAGCAGCTTAGTACAGGGCCTTTATGGCTACACCTTC. This encodes CASSLVQGLYGYTF.

The gene calls are TRBV9 and TRBJ2-3, with TRBD1 identical over 11 bases. The J segment lost 5 bases and the V segment lost 1 base, leaving 6 bases of the junction unmatched. The CDR3 is made up of 16 amino acids. From germline, CDR1 is SGDLS and CDR2 YYNGEE. CDR3 protein: CASSVRIGTGGDTQYF. Written as DNA, the CDR3 is TGTGCCAGCAGCGTAAGAATCGGGACAGGGGGAGATACGCAGTATTTT.

The chain's CDR3 is CASKLGQGNTEAFF. The DNA of the CDR3 is TGTGCCAGCAAACTAGGACAGGGGAACACTGAAGCTTTCTTT. This sequence joins TRBV6-5 and TRBJ1-1, with 8 bases that match TRBD1. The CDR3 totals 14 residues. V shed 7 bases, J shed 1 base, and the junction held 5 bases outside the gene matches. The V gene's germline CDR1 is MNHEY and CDR2 SVGAGI.

This clone was counted a few times. The chain uses TRBV2 and TRBJ1-5, with 8 bases matching TRBD1. CDR3 length: 13 residues. Per germline, CDR1 SNHLY and CDR2 FYNNEI. V trimming: 6 bases; J trimming: 7 bases; junction bases outside the gene matches: 5. CDR3: CASRETGVQPQHF. CDR3 bases: TGTGCCAGCAGAGAGACAGGGGTCCAGCCCCAGCATTTT.